This T cell receptor beta chain was recorded in a study of cytomegalovirus exposure and HLA in healthy donors. Whole-study findings and limits: Indistinguishability led to the exclusion of some V segments, TRBV6-2 and TRBV6-3 included. CMV serostatus alone was available as immune exposure information.

Concerning this clone: Antigen specificity is unknown.

The V gene's germline CDR1 is MNHNS and CDR2 SASEGT. The length of the CDR3 is 13 residues. V lost 4 bases and J lost 8, with 14 bases in between. PCR primers comprised 60 Vbeta and 13 Jbeta primers. The protocol was immunoSEQ multiplex PCR, while the TCRdb copy is restricted to in-frame clones and leaves out a portion. The repertoire table contains 150,000 to 200,000 clones. The clonotype was recovered from a woman between 18 and 30 years old in good health and CMV-seropositive. This sequence joins TRBV6-1 and TRBJ1-2; TRBD1 is a possible D gene (5 bases). The sample comprised PBMCs. The CDR3 sequence: CASSARWEGGYTF. The CDR3 DNA follows: TGTGCCAGCAGTGCCCGATGGGAGGGGGGCTACACCTTC.